These T cell receptor beta chains were read from a single sample in a study of shared clonotypes between healthy human individuals. TCRdb's table, derived via immunoSEQ multiplex PCR, lists solely in-frame clones and lacks some. The sample has a few hundred thousand clones; about nine tenths are singletons. Sequencing used memory CD8+ T cells sorted from blood. The receptor source for this set is a man aged 18 to 35 in good health. Each CDR3 is given with its conserved first and last residue. A D gene is named only where the DNA matches it firmly. Rows give clone size only sometimes, using once, few, many, or a class for an expanded clone.

>TRBJ2-7|NA|NA|TRBV10-1
CASSPHPGNPYEQYF
TGCGCCAGCAGTCCCCACCCCGGGAACCCCTACGAGCAGTACTTC
>TRBJ2-7|NA|TRBD1|TRBV4-1
CASSQDIEAGGVGEQYF
TGCGCCAGCAGCCAAGATATTGAGGCAGGGGGAGTCGGGGAGCAGTACTTC
>TRBJ2-7|NA|NA|TRBV5-1
CASRTDYEQYF
TGCGCCAGCCGGACAGACTACGAGCAGTACTTC
>TRBJ2-1|many|TRBD1|TRBV7-6
CASSLDRGSYNEQFF
TGTGCCAGCAGCTTAGACAGGGGTTCCTACAATGAGCAGTTCTTC
>TRBJ2-7|NA|NA|TRBV7-2
CASSFLSDGFSYEQYF
TGTGCCAGCAGCTTCCTCTCGGACGGGTTCTCCTACGAGCAGTACTTC
>TRBJ1-4|NA|NA|TRBV4-1
CASSQIGAEKLFF
TGCGCCAGCAGCCAAATCGGAGCCGAAAAACTGTTTTTT
>TRBJ1-5|many|NA|TRBV6-5
CASSFQGFEPQHF
TGTGCCAGCAGTTTCCAGGGGTTTGAGCCCCAGCATTTT
>TRBJ2-7|NA|NA|TRBV16
CASSHSGAYEQYF
TGTGCCAGCAGCCATTCGGGGGCCTACGAGCAGTACTTC
>TRBJ2-7|NA|NA|TRBV5-1
CASSLAGRILRYEQYF
TGCGCCAGCAGCTTGGCGGGCAGGATCTTACGCTACGAGCAGTACTTC
>TRBJ2-2|NA|TRBD1|TRBV4-3
CASSHSGQTTGELFF
TGCGCCAGCAGCCACTCGGGACAGACCACCGGGGAGCTGTTTTTT
>TRBJ1-5|NA|NA|TRBV7-9
CASSAPGSNQPQHF
TGTGCCAGCAGCGCACCGGGGTCCAATCAGCCCCAGCATTTT
>TRBJ2-1|NA|NA|TRBV6-5
CASSYSLGETYNEQFF
TGTGCCAGCAGTTACTCGTTAGGGGAGACCTACAATGAGCAGTTCTTC
>TRBJ2-7|NA|NA|TRBV7-9
CASSPGTRYEQYF
TGTGCCAGCAGCCCGGGTACCCGTTACGAGCAGTACTTC